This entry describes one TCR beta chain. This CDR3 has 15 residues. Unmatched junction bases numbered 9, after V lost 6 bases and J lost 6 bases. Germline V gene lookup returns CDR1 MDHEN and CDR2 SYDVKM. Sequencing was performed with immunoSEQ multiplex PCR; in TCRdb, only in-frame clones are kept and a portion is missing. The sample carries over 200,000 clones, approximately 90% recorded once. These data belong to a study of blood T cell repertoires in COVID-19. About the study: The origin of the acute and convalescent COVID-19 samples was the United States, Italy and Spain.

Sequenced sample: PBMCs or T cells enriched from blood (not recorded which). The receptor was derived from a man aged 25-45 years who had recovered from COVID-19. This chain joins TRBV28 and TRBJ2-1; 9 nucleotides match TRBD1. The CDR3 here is CASRGTGSGSNEQFF. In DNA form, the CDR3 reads TGTGCCAGCAGGGGGACAGGGTCTGGCAGCAATGAGCAGTTCTTC.